Shown below are 27 T cell receptor beta chains from a single sample sequenced in a study of persistence of HIV-infected CD4 T cells (dated by TCRdb to the early 2020s). These TCRs' antigens remain unknown. The sample's treatment or condition label, decoded: suppressive antiretroviral therapy. As a nonspecific positive control representing the CD4+ T cell repertoire, the cells were stimulated with anti-CD3/anti-CD28 magnetic beads. Responding CD4+ T cells were sorted by upregulation of both CD40 ligand and CD69. TCRbeta repertoires were sequenced from genomic DNA with the immunoSEQ hsTCRB assay version 4 in survey mode. Entries here come from immuneACCESS through TCRdb and include only in-frame sequences with V and J called. Some clones fail to appear in such tables; in the studies checked, an unresolved V gene covers under half of the shortfall, and the cause of the remainder is unknown. Recorded for this sample are about 45,000 clones; less than 90% of them occurred a single time. The top ten clonotypes cover around 0.48% of the sample.

Sequencing was performed on CD4+ T cells sorted from PBMCs after approximately 18-hour stimulation, taken from a patient who received antiretroviral therapy. The sample's cell subset or site label, in plain terms: CD40L+CD69+ CD4 T cells responding to anti-CD3/anti-CD28 beads, representing the overall repertoire. These receptors came from an adult woman with HIV who was CMV-seropositive.

The rearrangement uses TRBV3-1 (or the pseudogene TRBV3-2) and TRBJ2-1; no clear D gene. This CDR3 region has 15 residues. Germline CDR1 reads LGHDT; CDR2 reads YNNKEL (reference sequence). The ends were cut back, 3 bases at V and 9 bases at J, with 18 bases in the middle. CDR3 sequence (DNA): TGTGCCAGCAGCCACTCCCCCCCAGGAGACATTGAGCAGTTCTTC. Residues: CASSHSPPGDIEQFF.

This chain links TRBV7-3 with TRBJ2-1; 10 positions match TRBD2. V lost 6 bases, J lost 5 bases, and 4 bases stayed unmatched. The germline V gene has CDR1 SGHTA and CDR2 FQGTGA. The CDR3 is 14 amino acids. The CDR3 DNA sequence: TGTGCCAGCAGATATAGCGGGGGGCACAATGAGCAGTTCTTC. Amino acid sequence: CASRYSGGHNEQFF. The full variable domain, completed using reference TRBV7-3 and TRBJ2-1, is GAGVSQTPSNKVTEKGKYVELRCDPISGHTALYWYRQSLGQGPEFLIYFQGTGAADDSGLPNDRFFAVRPEGSVSTLKIQRTERGDSAVYLCASRYSGGHNEQFFGPGTRLTVL.

In regard to this clone: At one boundary the junction diverges from the germline segment, which might be a read error. The chain is built from TRBV2 and TRBJ2-1, with TRBD1 matching over 9 bases. This CDR3 region has 11 residues. The germline V gene has CDR1 SNHLY and CDR2 FYNNEI. The CDR3 region is CASRVRDREIF. As DNA, the CDR3 is TGTGCCAGCAGGGTCCGGGACAGGGAGATCTTC.

The chain uses TRBV4-1 and TRBJ1-3; no definite D call. V was shortened by 0 bases and J by 0 bases, with 12 bases between the two germline ends. The CDR3 is 17 amino acids. The V gene's germline CDR1 is MGHRA and CDR2 YSYEKL. CDR3 nucleotide sequence: TGCGCCAGCAGCCAAGAATTCCGGACGGACTCTGGAAACACCATATATTTT. Its translation: CASSQEFRTDSGNTIYF.

This clone has only a few counts. J is TRBJ1-2 and V is TRBV4-2; TRBD1 might be the D (6 bases). Germline V gene sequence: CDR1 LGHNA, CDR2 YNFKEQ. There are 15 residues in the CDR3. Trimming removed 0 bases from V and 5 bases from J, with 13 bases in between. The CDR3 nucleotides are TGTGCCAGCAGCCAAGACAAGACAGGAGCTTATGGCTACACCTTC. This codes for CASSQDKTGAYGYTF.

The chain employs TRBV15 and TRBJ1-2, with 7 nucleotides matching TRBD1. The ends lost 4 bases at V and 8 bases at J; junction bases unmatched: 7. In germline, CDR1 is LNHNV, CDR2 YYDKDF (reference sequence). The CDR3 sequence is 13 residues long. The CDR3 DNA follows: TGTGCCACCAGCAAGGGGGCGCTGTTGGGCTACACCTTC. It yields the protein CATSKGALLGYTF.

The sample holds one count of this clone. The chain recombines TRBV2 with TRBJ2-3; no firm D call. Germline CDR1 SNHLY, CDR2 FYNNEI. The CDR3 extends over 12 amino acids. The ends were cut back, 4 bases at V and 2 bases at J, with 4 bases in the middle. The CDR3 DNA reads TGTGCCAGCAGTGTTATCACAGATACGCAGTATTTT. Amino acids: CASSVITDTQYF.

The chain uses TRBV29-1 and TRBJ1-1, with no clear D. In germline, CDR1 is SQVTM, CDR2 ANQGSEA. CDR3 size: 10 residues. Trimming removed 7 bases at V and 0 bases at J, with 3 bases between. DNA for the CDR3: TGCAGCGGCCTGAACACTGAAGCTTTCTTT. Protein: CSGLNTEAFF.

In DNA, the CDR3 is TGTGCCAGTAAGTCAGGCAGGGGTAAAATAAATGAGCAGTTCTTC. It codes for CASKSGRGKINEQFF. The chain links TRBV19 to TRBJ2-1; D possibly corresponds to TRBD1 (6 bases). This CDR3 is 15 amino acids long. V was trimmed by 7 bases and J by 7 bases, leaving 20 bases between them. Germline CDR1 LNHDA, CDR2 SQIVND (reference sequence). The entire variable domain, with the rest obtained from reference TRBV19 and TRBJ2-1, is as follows: DGGITQSPKYLFRKEGQNVTLSCEQNLNHDAMYWYRQDPGQGLRLIYYSQIVNDFQKGDIAEGYSVSREKKESFPLTVTSAQKNPTAFYLCASKSGRGKINEQFFGPGTRLTVL.

V gene TRBV5-1 combines with J gene TRBJ2-5; 7 bases fit TRBD1. Losses at the gene ends were 0 bases for V and 3 bases for J; bases not matched to a gene: 5. CDR1 is SGHRS and CDR2 is YFSETQ in the germline V gene. The CDR3 loop spans 15 amino acids. DNA for the CDR3: TGCGCCAGCAGCTTGGTAGGCGGACAGGAAGAGACCCAGTACTTC. It encodes CASSLVGGQEETQYF.

The DNA for the CDR3 is TGTGCCAGCAGCCGGGGGACAGGGGGACATCAGCCCCAGCATTTT. Translated, it gives CASSRGTGGHQPQHF. The chain uses TRBV7-8 and TRBJ1-5; 11 positions match TRBD1. The CDR3 covers 15 residues. The V segment lost 5 bases and the J segment 5 bases; nucleotides outside the gene matches: 5. In germline, CDR1 is SGHVS, CDR2 FQNEAQ.

V usage is TRBV6-1 and J usage is TRBJ1-2, with D perhaps TRBD1 (6 bases). Germline lookup yields CDR1 MNHNS and CDR2 SASEGT. V gave up 3 bases and J gave up 5 bases, with 10 bases separating them. The CDR3 runs 13 residues. In DNA form, the CDR3 reads TGTGCCAGCAGTGACACGACAGGTTATGGCTACACCTTC. As protein: CASSDTTGYGYTF.

The rearrangement joins TRBV9 to TRBJ1-2; unclear D gene. The V end lost 0 bases, the J end lost 6 bases, and 15 bases lay between the germline ends. The CDR3 is 15 residues long. Germline CDR1 is SGDLS and CDR2 is YYNGEE. This chain's CDR3 is CASSVGTATVDGYTF. CDR3 sequence (DNA): TGTGCCAGCAGCGTAGGGACTGCGACCGTGGATGGCTACACCTTC.

The rearrangement links TRBV7-6 to TRBJ1-1; the D is unclear. V was shortened by 1 base and J by 7 bases, with 13 bases between the two germline ends. The CDR3 has 14 amino acids. CDR1 SGHVS and CDR2 FNYEAQ come from the germline V gene. In DNA, the CDR3 is TGTGCCAGCAGCTTAGTCGCCACAAATGGTGAAGCTTTCTTT. This translates into CASSLVATNGEAFF.

CDR3 protein: CASSVGTHITGLNSPLHF. CDR3 sequence (DNA): TGTGCCAGCAGTGTGGGGACCCATATCACAGGGCTGAATTCACCCCTCCACTTT. J is TRBJ1-6 and V is TRBV5-4; TRBD1 might be the D (6 bases). Trimming pared 5 bases from V and 7 bases from J, leaving 25 bases between. The CDR3 totals 18 residues. CDR1 and CDR2 from the germline V gene are SGHNT and YYREEE (reference sequence).

The rearrangement uses TRBV6-6 and TRBJ1-2; D is ambiguous. The V gene lost 7 bases and the J gene lost 8 bases, with 14 bases spanning the gap. Germline V gene sequence: CDR1 MNHNY, CDR2 SVGAGI (reference sequence). CDR3 length: 12 amino acids. DNA of the CDR3: TGTGCCAGCACGGCGGACGCGTCGGGCTACACCTTC. This codes for CASTADASGYTF.

This clone has just a few counts. V is TRBV19 and J is TRBJ1-5; 7 positions match TRBD1. The V and J ends lost 7 bases and 7 bases, in that order; junction bases with no gene match: 4. The CDR3 totals 12 residues. CDR1 is LNHDA, CDR2 SQIVND, per germline (reference sequence). CDR3 sequence reads: CASTTTGQPQHF. The CDR3 region has the DNA TGTGCCAGTACCACGACAGGGCAGCCCCAGCATTTT.

This rearrangement joins TRBV19 to TRBJ1-5; no firm D call. CDR1 and CDR2 (germline): LNHDA, SQIVND (reference sequence). The CDR3 is 14 residues long. V was trimmed by 6 bases and J by 1 base, leaving 10 bases between them. The CDR3, as DNA: TGTGCCAGTAGGCAGGTTTGGAGCAATCAGCCCCAGCATTTT. It yields the protein CASRQVWSNQPQHF. The full variable domain, with the rest looked up from reference TRBV19 and TRBJ1-5, is DGGITQSPKYLFRKEGQNVTLSCEQNLNHDAMYWYRQDPGQGLRLIYYSQIVNDFQKGDIAEGYSVSREKKESFPLTVTSAQKNPTAFYLCASRQVWSNQPQHFGDGTRLSIL.

The chain links TRBV5-8 to TRBJ2-7; a weak D match, TRBD2 (5 bases). Trimming shortened V by 6 bases and J by 4 bases, and 8 bases separated the two germline ends. This CDR3 has 11 amino acids. Germline V lookup: CDR1 SGHTS, CDR2 YDEGEE. Written as DNA, the CDR3 is TGTGCCAGCACCTCGGGATACGAGCAGTACGTC. The encoded protein is CASTSGYEQYV.

This chain joins TRBV9 and TRBJ2-1, with D uncertain. Per the germline V gene, CDR1 is SGDLS and CDR2 is YYNGEE. Trimming stripped 0 bases from V and 0 bases from J, with 10 bases between. The CDR3 covers 16 residues. The CDR3 DNA reads as TGTGCCAGCAGCGTAGTGTTGGGTAGCTCCTACAATGAGCAGTTCTTC. Translating gives CASSVVLGSSYNEQFF.

The J gene is TRBJ2-5, the V gene TRBV4-1, with a weak D call TRBD2 (7 bases). In germline, CDR1 is MGHRA, CDR2 YSYEKL. CDR3 length equals 16 residues. V dropped 1 base and J dropped 2 bases, with 14 bases sitting between them. The CDR3 coding sequence is TGCGCCAGCAGCCAAGGGCCTGGGGGGGCTCAAGAGACCCAGTACTTC. This encodes CASSQGPGGAQETQYF.

V is TRBV3-1 (or the pseudogene TRBV3-2) and J is TRBJ1-6; TRBD1 might be the D (5 bases). Trimming shortened V by 5 bases and J by 6 bases, and 17 bases separated the two germline ends. The CDR3 has 16 residues. Per germline, CDR1 LGHDT and CDR2 YNNKEL (reference sequence). The CDR3 is CASSLTPGLLNSPLHF. The DNA for the CDR3 is TGTGCCAGCAGCTTGACTCCGGGACTGCTTAATTCACCCCTCCACTTT.

The V gene is TRBV30, the J gene TRBJ1-2; D unclear. Germline V gene data show CDR1 as GTSNPN and CDR2 as SVGIG (reference sequence). The length of the CDR3 is 13 residues. CDR3 DNA: TGTGGACGCACCCGGCCGGGCGGCTATGGCTACACCTTC. Translation gives CGRTRPGGYGYTF.

This clone was seen just once. The chain uses TRBV6-1 and TRBJ1-2; TRBD1 agrees at 8 bases. From germline, CDR1 is MNHNS and CDR2 SASEGT. The CDR3 is 14 residues long. V lost 1 base and J lost 8; bases outside the gene matches: 6. In nucleotides, the CDR3 is TGTGCCAGCAGTGAAGGGGCGGACAGGGTCGGCTACACCTTC. This encodes CASSEGADRVGYTF.

This rearrangement joins TRBV19 to TRBJ1-5; D uncertain. Trimming shortened V by 0 bases and J by 7 bases, and 13 bases separated the two germline ends. Germline V CDR1 and CDR2: LNHDA, SQIVND (reference sequence). The CDR3 contains 15 residues. CDR3 DNA sequence: TGTGCCAGTAGTATAGAGGCCGGGAGGGCCCAGCCCCAGCATTTT. The encoded protein is CASSIEAGRAQPQHF.

The chain combines TRBV19 with TRBJ2-4; TRBD2 matches at 10 bases. This CDR3 region has 16 residues. CDR1 is LNHDA and CDR2 is SQIVND in the germline V gene (reference sequence). Trimming at V came to 3 bases and at J to 4 bases, leaving 6 bases not matched to a gene. The CDR3, as DNA: TGTGCCAGTAGTATGAGGAGCGGGGGGGTTAAAAACATTCAGTACTTC. Translation gives CASSMRSGGVKNIQYF.

For this clone: One end of the junction does not line up with germline, which may come from a read error. V and J are TRBV5-1 and TRBJ1-1, with D possibly being TRBD1 (5 bases). Germline CDR1 is SGHRS and CDR2 is YFSETQ. CDR3 length: 14 residues. The CDR3 loop reads CASSSGTVNTETFF. The CDR3 nucleotides read TGCGCCAGCAGCTCCGGGACGGTGAACACTGAAACTTTCTTT.